Listed below are T cell receptor beta chains from one sample, sequenced in a study of Ad26.COV2.S vaccination and SARS-CoV-2 variants. Produced via immunoSEQ multiplex PCR; TCRdb's table is partial and in-frame only. This table has fewer than 50,000 clones, around 83% appearing once. The sample consisted of peripheral blood, taken after recovery from COVID-19. The source is a human donor who had recovered from COVID-19. Each CDR3 is given with its conserved first and last residue. Each record gives: D gene, J gene, CDR3 length, V gene, clone size, CDR3 protein, CDR3 DNA. A D gene is named only where the DNA matches it firmly. Part of the rows lack a size; the others show once, few, many or a class for expanded clones.

d_gene: TRBD1
j_gene: TRBJ2-2
len: 15
v_gene: TRBV7-9
abundance: .
CDR3aa: CASSDRAMNTGELFF
CDR3nt: TGTGCCAGCAGCGACAGGGCGATGAACACCGGGGAGCTGTTTTTT

d_gene: .
j_gene: TRBJ2-1
len: 15
v_gene: TRBV15
abundance: .
CDR3aa: CATSRDQGGRSEQFF
CDR3nt: TGTGCCACCAGCAGAGATCAAGGGGGTCGGAGTGAGCAGTTCTTC

d_gene: TRBD1
j_gene: TRBJ1-2
len: 14
v_gene: TRBV7-9
abundance: .
CDR3aa: CASSFRTGLDGYTF
CDR3nt: TGTGCCAGCAGCTTCCGGACAGGGCTAGATGGCTACACCTTC

d_gene: TRBD1
j_gene: TRBJ1-5
len: 15
v_gene: TRBV5-1
abundance: .
CDR3aa: CASSVGTGGDQPQHF
CDR3nt: TGCGCCAGCAGCGTCGGGACAGGGGGCGATCAGCCCCAGCATTTT

d_gene: TRBD1
j_gene: TRBJ2-1
len: 16
v_gene: TRBV5-1
abundance: .
CDR3aa: CASSFYPGTGANEQFF
CDR3nt: TGCGCCAGCAGCTTCTACCCCGGGACAGGGGCCAATGAGCAGTTCTTC

d_gene: TRBD1
j_gene: TRBJ1-6
len: 14
v_gene: TRBV3-1/TRBV3-2
abundance: once
CDR3aa: CASRTGGEDSPLHF
CDR3nt: TGTGCCAGCCGGACAGGGGGCGAGGATTCACCCCTCCACTTT

d_gene: .
j_gene: TRBJ2-2
len: 13
v_gene: TRBV30
abundance: .
CDR3aa: CAWSARAAGELFF
CDR3nt: TGTGCCTGGAGTGCCAGGGCAGCCGGGGAGCTGTTTTTT

d_gene: .
j_gene: TRBJ1-2
len: 15
v_gene: TRBV2
abundance: .
CDR3aa: CASSERAGSTYGYTF
CDR3nt: TGTGCCAGCAGTGAAAGGGCAGGCTCTACCTATGGCTACACCTTC

d_gene: .
j_gene: TRBJ1-1
len: 14
v_gene: TRBV6-5
abundance: .
CDR3aa: CASSLQHYGSEAFF
CDR3nt: TGTGCCAGCAGCCTACAACACTACGGGTCTGAAGCTTTCTTT

d_gene: .
j_gene: TRBJ1-4
len: 15
v_gene: TRBV6-1
abundance: once
CDR3aa: CASSSRGGLGEKLFF
CDR3nt: TGTGCCAGCAGTTCGCGAGGGGGTTTAGGTGAAAAACTGTTTTTT

d_gene: .
j_gene: TRBJ1-4
len: 14
v_gene: TRBV2
abundance: once
CDR3aa: CASRGRGKDEKLFF
CDR3nt: TGTGCCAGCAGGGGAAGGGGAAAGGATGAAAAACTGTTTTTT

d_gene: TRBD1
j_gene: TRBJ1-2
len: 13
v_gene: TRBV5-1
abundance: .
CDR3aa: CASRTGDRGGYTF
CDR3nt: TGCGCCAGCAGAACCGGAGACAGGGGCGGCTACACCTTC

d_gene: TRBD1
j_gene: TRBJ2-7
len: 13
v_gene: TRBV5-1
abundance: .
CDR3aa: CASSPGTGGLFYF
CDR3nt: TGCGCCAGCAGCCCCGGGACAGGGGGCCTCTTTTACTTC

d_gene: .
j_gene: TRBJ1-2
len: 11
v_gene: TRBV20-1
abundance: .
CDR3aa: CSALGNYGYTF
CDR3nt: TGCAGTGCTCTAGGGAACTATGGCTACACCTTC

d_gene: .
j_gene: TRBJ1-1
len: 13
v_gene: TRBV6-6
abundance: .
CDR3aa: CASSLRGFIEAFF
CDR3nt: TGTGCCAGCAGTTTACGGGGTTTCATTGAAGCTTTCTTT

d_gene: .
j_gene: TRBJ1-2
len: 12
v_gene: TRBV29-1
abundance: .
CDR3aa: CSVLWTAYGYTF
CDR3nt: TGCAGCGTTCTTTGGACAGCCTATGGCTACACCTTC

d_gene: TRBD1
j_gene: TRBJ1-1
len: 14
v_gene: TRBV10-3
abundance: .
CDR3aa: CAISETDRHRGAFF
CDR3nt: TGTGCCATCAGTGAAACGGACAGGCACCGAGGAGCTTTCTTT

d_gene: TRBD1
j_gene: TRBJ1-2
len: 15
v_gene: TRBV15
abundance: .
CDR3aa: CATSRDPGQGYGYTF
CDR3nt: TGTGCCACCAGCAGAGATCCGGGACAGGGCTATGGCTACACCTTC

d_gene: .
j_gene: TRBJ1-6
len: 15
v_gene: TRBV27
abundance: .
CDR3aa: CASSFGRGIDSPLHF
CDR3nt: TGTGCCAGCAGTTTTGGCAGGGGAATTGATTCACCCCTCCACTTT

d_gene: TRBD1
j_gene: TRBJ1-1
len: 16
v_gene: TRBV19
abundance: .
CDR3aa: CASKTGGVGGNTEAFF
CDR3nt: TGTGCCAGCAAGACAGGGGGCGTAGGTGGAAACACTGAAGCTTTCTTT

d_gene: TRBD1
j_gene: TRBJ1-1
len: 16
v_gene: TRBV11-2
abundance: once
CDR3aa: CASSPWTGRLDTEAFF
CDR3nt: TGTGCCAGCAGCCCGTGGACAGGGAGGTTGGACACTGAAGCTTTCTTT

d_gene: .
j_gene: TRBJ1-2
len: 11
v_gene: TRBV28
abundance: .
CDR3aa: CATGGGYGYTF
CDR3nt: TGTGCCACAGGTGGCGGCTATGGCTACACCTTC

d_gene: .
j_gene: TRBJ2-5
len: 14
v_gene: TRBV7-3
abundance: many
CDR3aa: CASSLTGEQETQYF
CDR3nt: TGTGCCAGCAGCTTAACGGGGGAACAAGAGACCCAGTACTTC